In its sample, the clone carrying this T cell receptor (beta chain) was seen a few times. The antigen is not known. Germline V gene sequence: CDR1 SQVTM, CDR2 ANQGSEA. The CDR3 has 11 residues. The sample is drawn from a study of blood T cells in healthy people across ages. Study results and limitations: A roughly linear fall in TCR beta diversity per million T cells was seen with increasing age.

PCR was performed a second time for about 7 to 11 cycles using a sample-barcoded 5' primer and a J-beta primer mix. Template switching added a 12-random-nucleotide identifier to every cDNA molecule. Using its own MiXCR run on the 5' RACE reads, TCRdb lists one record per CDR3 protein. The data contain fewer than 2 million distinct CDR3 sequences, roughly 43% of them singletons. Donation came from healthy Caucasian individuals in Russia who were aged roughly 6 to 95. Total RNA was extracted at no less than 5 micrograms per sample. The V gene is TRBV29-1, the J gene TRBJ2-5, with TRBD2 as a possible D gene (5 bases). The J call may be mistaken, given a closer DNA end match to TRBJ2-7. The TCR was taken from a human donor in good health. The specimen was blood. The CDR3: CSVETNYEQYF. The DNA of the CDR3 is TGCAGCGTTGAGACTAACTACGAGCAGTACTTC.